One sample yielded the 25 T cell receptor beta chains listed below, sequenced in a study of OX40 agonist ivuxolimab in advanced cancers. Some clones are missing from TCRdb's copy, which holds only in-frame ones; the method was immunoSEQ multiplex PCR. The sample contains about 100,000 clones, 70% to 90% of which appear only once. The sample was CD4+ or CD8+ T cells sorted from blood, taken in a trial of the OX40 agonist ivuxolimab. These receptors were collected from an adult with an advanced solid tumor such as melanoma, head and neck, liver or kidney cancer.

The chain has TRBV25-1 and TRBJ1-2; no reliable D call. Trimming took off 3 bases at V and 4 bases at J, with 6 bases between the two ends. The CDR3 totals 12 residues. CDR1 is MGHDK and CDR2 is SYGVNS in the germline V gene. For the CDR3, the DNA is TGTGCCAGCAGTGACAGGATCTATGGCTACACCTTC. This encodes CASSDRIYGYTF.

The chain uses TRBV4-2 and TRBJ1-1, with D hard to call. Trimming stripped 4 bases from V and 1 base from J, with 16 bases between. The CDR3 totals 16 residues. From germline, CDR1 is LGHNA and CDR2 YNFKEQ. For the CDR3, the DNA is TGTGCCAGCAGCCGACCCGCCGGGAGCCCGAACACTGAAGCTTTCTTT. This encodes CASSRPAGSPNTEAFF.

This clone was detected once. This rearrangement joins TRBV6-5 to TRBJ2-1; the D gene is possibly TRBD2 (6 bases). V lost 0 bases and J 6 bases, leaving 9 bases between the germline ends. CDR1 is MNHEY and CDR2 is SVGAGI in the germline V gene. The CDR3 covers 14 residues. The CDR3 sequence is CASSYSGTRNEQFF. CDR3 coding DNA: TGTGCCAGCAGTTACTCCGGGACTCGCAATGAGCAGTTCTTC.

The rearrangement joins TRBV19 to TRBJ2-7, with TRBD2 matching over 12 bases. The length of the CDR3 is 15 residues. The V gene's germline CDR1 is LNHDA and CDR2 SQIVND (reference sequence). V was pared by 4 bases and J by 3 bases, with 4 bases of the junction left unmatched. The CDR3 bases are TGTGCCAGTAGTAGCACTAGCGGGGGGTACTACGAGCAGTACTTC. Protein product: CASSSTSGGYYEQYF.

This clone was observed a few times. The chain joins TRBV28 to TRBJ1-1; 7 bases are shared with TRBD1. In germline, CDR1 is MDHEN, CDR2 SYDVKM. The CDR3 extends over 13 amino acids. V gave up 7 bases and J gave up 7 bases; unmatched junction bases: 9. The CDR3 nucleotides are TGTGCCAGCACTAGAGGAGGGGGCTTTGAAGCTTTCTTT. It encodes CASTRGGGFEAFF.

The chain employs TRBV10-3 and TRBJ1-5, with D hard to call. Germline V gene data show CDR1 as ENHRY and CDR2 as SYGVKD. The CDR3 is 9 amino acids. Trimming pared 8 bases from V and 6 bases from J, leaving 2 bases between. The CDR3, as DNA: TGTGCCATCGGTCAGCCCCAGCATTTT. Its protein product is CAIGQPQHF.

The rearrangement links TRBV7-6 to TRBJ2-3; 8 bases fit TRBD1. The germline gives CDR1 SGHVS, CDR2 FNYEAQ. The CDR3 runs 17 residues. With 4 bases clipped from V and 2 bases from J, the junction kept 11 bases outside the gene matches. The CDR3 nucleotides read TGTGCCAGCAGCTCGATAGGACAGGGTGGCACCACAGATACGCAGTATTTT. Its translation: CASSSIGQGGTTDTQYF.

This clone was found a few times. The chain is built from TRBV6-1 and TRBJ1-6; D is unresolved. V was trimmed by 7 bases and J by 7 bases, leaving 17 bases between them. In germline, CDR1 is MNHNS, CDR2 SASEGT. The CDR3 runs to 15 residues. The CDR3 reads CASNPTRLANSPLHF. CDR3 nucleotide sequence: TGTGCCAGCAACCCTACAAGGCTTGCCAATTCACCCCTCCACTTT.

This chain connects TRBV6-5 to TRBJ1-2, with 7 nucleotides matching TRBD1. This CDR3 is 12 amino acids long. Germline V gives CDR1 MNHEY, CDR2 SVGAGI. V was clipped by 5 bases and J by 7 bases; unmatched bases: 4. DNA for the CDR3: TGTGCCAGCAGTACAGGGGACAGTGGCTACACCTTC. Translating it yields CASSTGDSGYTF.

The chain uses TRBV7-5 and TRBJ2-2; the table assigns TRBD2, which was not confirmed against the DNA. TRBV7-5 is a pseudogene. This CDR3 has 13 amino acids. CDR3 nucleotides: TGTGTCAGAAGGAGCCGGGACACCGGGGAGCTGTTTTTT. Protein product: CVRRSRDTGELFF.

V is TRBV11-2 and J is TRBJ2-3, with 7 bases that match TRBD2. Trimming took 4 bases from V and 6 from J; bases not matched to a gene: 13. The CDR3 runs to 16 residues. The germline V gene has CDR1 SGHAT and CDR2 FQNNGV. The CDR3 region is CASSSPWAGVFDTQYF. CDR3 bases: TGTGCCAGCAGCTCGCCCTGGGCGGGAGTTTTTGATACGCAGTATTTT. Drawing the rest from reference TRBV11-2 and TRBJ2-3, the complete variable domain is EAGVAQSPRYKIIEKRQSVAFWCNPISGHATLYWYQQILGQGPKLLIQFQNNGVVDDSQLPKDRFSAERLKGVDSTLKIQPAKLEDSAVYLCASSSPWAGVFDTQYFGPGTRLTVL.

The chain combines TRBV18 with TRBJ1-1; D call uncertain. The germline gives CDR1 KGHSH, CDR2 LQKENI. Between the trimmed V and J ends, which lost 1 base and 3 bases, there was a span of 12 bases. The CDR3 totals 15 residues. In DNA form, the CDR3 reads TGTGCCAGCTCACCACAGAAGTTAAAAGACACTGAAGCTTTCTTT. It codes for CASSPQKLKDTEAFF.

The V gene is TRBV5-1, the J gene TRBJ2-6; possibly TRBD2 for D (5 bases). V was trimmed by 5 bases and J by 4 bases, leaving 13 bases between them. The germline gives CDR1 SGHRS, CDR2 YFSETQ. The CDR3 spans 15 residues. This chain's CDR3 is CASSSEGTGANVLTF. CDR3 sequence (DNA): TGCGCCAGCAGTTCAGAGGGCACCGGGGCCAACGTCCTGACTTTC.

DNA for the CDR3: TGTGCCAGCAGGATTATAGCGGGGGGGTCGAATGAGCAGTTCTTC. Protein product: CASRIIAGGSNEQFF. The chain recombines TRBV6-6 with TRBJ2-1, with 11 nucleotides matching TRBD2. Germline V gene data show CDR1 as MNHNY and CDR2 as SVGAGI (reference sequence). J lost 7 bases, V lost 6 bases, and 8 bases had no gene match. The CDR3 totals 15 residues.

This clone was counted a single time. The genes are TRBV19 and TRBJ2-1; D uncertain. The CDR3 runs to 16 residues. Looked up from germline, CDR1 is LNHDA and CDR2 is SQIVND (reference sequence). Trimming took 0 bases from V and 4 from J, leaving 13 bases between them. This chain's CDR3 is CASSIDGSRLYNEQFF. The CDR3 bases are TGTGCCAGTAGTATAGATGGTTCTCGACTGTACAATGAGCAGTTCTTC.

This sequence joins TRBV5-6 and TRBJ1-5, with D unresolved. The germline V gene encodes CDR1 SGHDT and CDR2 YYEEEE. Trimming removed 4 bases at V and 4 bases at J, with 6 bases between. CDR3 length equals 12 residues. For the CDR3, the DNA is TGTGCCAGCAGCCGGGGAAATCAGCCCCAGCATTTT. Amino acids: CASSRGNQPQHF.

Remarks on this clone: The same CDR3 arises from other DNA sequences in this sample as well. V and J are TRBV19 and TRBJ1-2; D remains ambiguous. The length of the CDR3 is 11 residues. Germline loops: CDR1 LNHDA, CDR2 SQIVND (reference sequence). V was shortened by 1 base and J by 5 bases, with 2 bases between the two germline ends. The CDR3 loop is CASSIGYGYTF. The CDR3 DNA reads as TGTGCCAGTAGTATAGGTTATGGCTACACCTTC.

This chain uses TRBV30 with TRBJ1-5; D is ambiguous. The germline V gene has CDR1 GTSNPN and CDR2 SVGIG (reference sequence). This CDR3 is built from 17 residues. The germline V and J ends were trimmed by 3 bases and 0 bases, with 18 bases remaining between them. CDR3 residues: CAWSHIGRRYSNQPQHF. The CDR3 coding sequence is TGTGCCTGGAGCCATATCGGACGGCGCTATAGCAATCAGCCCCAGCATTTT. Full variable domain (missing parts from reference TRBV30 and TRBJ1-5): SQTIHQWPATLVQPVGSPLSLECTVEGTSNPNLYWYRQAAGRGLQLLFYSVGIGQISSEVPQNLSASRPQDRQFILSSKKLLLSDSGFYLCAWSHIGRRYSNQPQHFGDGTRLSIL.

The chain employs TRBV19 and TRBJ2-7, with no clear D. This CDR3 spans 15 amino acids. Trimming pared 1 base from V and 2 bases from J, leaving 12 bases between. Germline V CDR1 and CDR2: LNHDA, SQIVND (reference sequence). The CDR3 DNA reads as TGTGCCAGTAGTATAGGTCAAGATTCCACCTACGAGCAGTACTTC. Encoded protein: CASSIGQDSTYEQYF.

This chain connects TRBV27 to TRBJ2-7; TRBD1 aligns across 8 bases. This CDR3 spans 13 amino acids. J lost 4 bases, V lost 5 bases, and 4 bases had no gene match. CDR1 is MNHEY and CDR2 is SMNVEV in the germline V gene (reference sequence). This chain's CDR3 is CASSPRTGYEQYF. As DNA, the CDR3 is TGTGCCAGCAGTCCGAGGACAGGGTACGAGCAGTACTTC.

V gene TRBV6-1 combines with J gene TRBJ2-2; TRBD2 matches 10 bases. Germline-derived CDR1 and CDR2 are MNHNS and SASEGT. CDR3 length: 15 amino acids. Losses at the gene ends were 2 bases for V and 6 bases for J; bases not matched to a gene: 3. The DNA of the CDR3 is TGTGCCAGCAGTGAAAGGACTAGCGGAGCCGGGGAGCTGTTTTTT. Translated: CASSERTSGAGELFF.

The rearrangement links TRBV28 to TRBJ1-2, with 7 bases aligning to TRBD1. The CDR3 is 14 amino acids. From germline, CDR1 is MDHEN and CDR2 SYDVKM. V was pared by 6 bases and J by 5 bases, with 9 bases of the junction left unmatched. CDR3 sequence (DNA): TGTGCCAGCAGGCAGACAGGGAAAGTGTATGGCTACACCTTC. Protein product: CASRQTGKVYGYTF.

The chain has TRBV6-5 and TRBJ1-1; 7 positions match TRBD1. The V gene's germline CDR1 is MNHEY and CDR2 SVGAGI. The CDR3 is 11 residues long. After removal of 6 bases from V and 10 bases from J, the junction contained 5 bases not matched to a gene. The CDR3 sequence: CASRDRRRAFF. DNA for the CDR3: TGTGCCAGCAGGGACAGGAGGAGAGCTTTCTTT.

This rearrangement joins TRBV29-1 to TRBJ1-2, with D tentatively TRBD1 (5 bases). This CDR3 contains 12 residues. The V gene's germline CDR1 is SQVTM and CDR2 ANQGSEA. V lost 4 bases to trimming and J lost 8 bases, with 14 bases between them. The CDR3 loop is CSVGARVGGYTF. CDR3 nucleotides: TGCAGCGTTGGTGCCAGGGTCGGCGGCTACACCTTC.

This clone was seen only a few times. The chain carries TRBV28 and TRBJ1-2; TRBD1 might be the D (5 bases). CDR1 is MDHEN and CDR2 is SYDVKM in the germline V gene. V lost 5 bases and J lost 8, with 9 bases in between. The CDR3 covers 11 residues. The CDR3 spells CASSRGAGYTF. DNA of the CDR3: TGTGCCAGCAGTCGCGGGGCAGGCTACACCTTC.